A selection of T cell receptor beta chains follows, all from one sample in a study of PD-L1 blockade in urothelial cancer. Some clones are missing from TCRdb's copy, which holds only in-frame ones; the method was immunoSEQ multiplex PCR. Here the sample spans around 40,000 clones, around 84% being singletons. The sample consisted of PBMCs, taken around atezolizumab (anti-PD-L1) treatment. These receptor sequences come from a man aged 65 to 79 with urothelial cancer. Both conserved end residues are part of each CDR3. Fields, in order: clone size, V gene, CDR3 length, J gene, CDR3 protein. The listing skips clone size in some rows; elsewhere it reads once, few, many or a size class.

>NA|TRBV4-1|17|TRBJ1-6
CASSQTVVRGPNSPLHF
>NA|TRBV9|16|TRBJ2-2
CASSFSGRTSTGELFF
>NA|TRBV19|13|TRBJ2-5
CASSSQGWETQYF
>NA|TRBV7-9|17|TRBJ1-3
CASSLSWTTNSGNTIYF
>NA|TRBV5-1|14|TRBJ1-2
CASSSRGENYGYTF
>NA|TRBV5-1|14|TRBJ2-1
CASSLGLQNNEQFF
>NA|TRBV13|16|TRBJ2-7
CASSLVLAGDLSEQYF
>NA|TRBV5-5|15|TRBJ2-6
CASSFYSSGANVLTF
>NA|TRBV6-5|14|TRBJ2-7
CASRLGTSGYEQYF
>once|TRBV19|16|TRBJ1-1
CASSISSSTMNTEAFF
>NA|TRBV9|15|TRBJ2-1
CASSVEGLADNEQFF
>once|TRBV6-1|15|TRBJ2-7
CASSETSGASYEQYF
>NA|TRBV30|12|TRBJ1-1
CAWSVGVGEAFF
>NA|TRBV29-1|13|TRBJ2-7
CSVGTDRVGEQYF
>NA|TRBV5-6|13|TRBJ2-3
CASSLQGSDTQYF
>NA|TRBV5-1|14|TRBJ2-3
CASRLAEHTDTQYF
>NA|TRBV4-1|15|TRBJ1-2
CASSQVVGLGKGYTF
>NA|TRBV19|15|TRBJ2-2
CASSRRQGSTGELFF
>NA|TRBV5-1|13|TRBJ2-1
CASSLDYYNEQFF
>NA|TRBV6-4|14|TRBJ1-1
CASSQQGLETEAFF
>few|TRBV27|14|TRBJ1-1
CASSPGLLNTEAFF
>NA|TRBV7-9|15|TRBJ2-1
CASSNRAAGPNEQFF
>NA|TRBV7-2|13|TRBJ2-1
CASSWGQGNEQFF
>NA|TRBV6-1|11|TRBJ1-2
CASSEREGYTF
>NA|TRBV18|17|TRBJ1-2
CASSPSGTGDGNYGYTF
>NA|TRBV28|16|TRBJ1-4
CASSFASGQGVEKLFF
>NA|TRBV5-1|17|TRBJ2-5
CASSPRLAGEFGETQYF
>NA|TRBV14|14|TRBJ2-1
CASSQGQGGNEQFF
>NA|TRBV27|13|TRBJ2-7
CASSPQTAYEQYF
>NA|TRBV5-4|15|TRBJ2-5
CASSRPGLGEETQYF
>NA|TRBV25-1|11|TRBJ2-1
CASSPGVGQFF
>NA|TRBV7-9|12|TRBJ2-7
CASSLTSGEQYF
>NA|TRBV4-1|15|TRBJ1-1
CASSQVGQINTEAFF
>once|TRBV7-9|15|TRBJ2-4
CASSLARSSGNIQYF
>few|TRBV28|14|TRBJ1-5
CASRPGQGGQPQHF
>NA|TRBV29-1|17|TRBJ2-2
CSVEGTSGSGNTGELFF
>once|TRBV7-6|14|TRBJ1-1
CASSLGRANTEAFF
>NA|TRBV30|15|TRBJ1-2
CAWSEALQGNYGYTF
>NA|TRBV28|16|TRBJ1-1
CASSSFRDRGEGEAFF
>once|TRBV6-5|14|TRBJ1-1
CAGSYYRGNSEAFF
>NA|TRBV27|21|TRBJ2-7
CATIPLGRMGSGGLAGHEQYF
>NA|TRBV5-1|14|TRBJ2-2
CASSLGGNTGELFF
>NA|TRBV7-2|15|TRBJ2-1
CASSPGGGSYNEQFF